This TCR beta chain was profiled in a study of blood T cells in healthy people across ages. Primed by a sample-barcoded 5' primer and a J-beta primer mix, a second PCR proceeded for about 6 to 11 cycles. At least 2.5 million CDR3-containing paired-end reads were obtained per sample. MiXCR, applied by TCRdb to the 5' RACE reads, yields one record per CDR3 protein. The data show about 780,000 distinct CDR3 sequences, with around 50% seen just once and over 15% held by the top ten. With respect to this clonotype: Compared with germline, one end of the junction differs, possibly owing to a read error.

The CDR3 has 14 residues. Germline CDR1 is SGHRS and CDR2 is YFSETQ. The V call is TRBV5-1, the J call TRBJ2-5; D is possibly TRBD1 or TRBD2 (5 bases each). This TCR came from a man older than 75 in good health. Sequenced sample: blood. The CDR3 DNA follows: TGCACCAGCAGCATCCCGGGACGGCAAGAGACCCAGTACTTC. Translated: CTSSIPGRQETQYF. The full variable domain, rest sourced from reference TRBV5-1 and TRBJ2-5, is KAGVTQTPRYLIKTRGQQVTLSCSPISGHRSVSWYQQTPGQGLQFLFEYFSETQRNKGNFPGRFSGRQFSNSRSEMNVSTLELGDSALYLCTSSIPGRQETQYFGPGTRLLVL.